These T cell receptor beta chains were read from a single sample in a study of PD-1 blockade in classical Hodgkin lymphoma. Profiling relied on immunoSEQ multiplex PCR, and the TCRdb table lists in-frame clones only, not all of them. Among approximately 17,000 clones listed, about 65% were seen once. The material was peripheral blood mononuclear cells (PBMCs), obtained before the fourth cycle of nivolumab. Receptor source: a human donor with classical Hodgkin lymphoma. CDR3s include the opening cysteine and the closing phenylalanine or tryptophan. Fields, in order: clone size, D gene, J gene, V gene, CDR3 protein, CDR3 DNA. D genes are given only for firm matches. The listing skips clone size in some rows; elsewhere it reads once, few, many or a size class.

size: .
D: .
J: TRBJ2-5
V: TRBV11-2
CDR3: CASSSTVQETQYF
DNA: TGTGCCAGCAGCTCGACAGTTCAAGAGACCCAGTACTTC

size: .
D: .
J: TRBJ1-6
V: TRBV27
CDR3: CASRTGPYSPLHF
DNA: TGTGCCAGCAGAACAGGGCCGTATTCACCCCTCCACTTT

size: .
D: TRBD1
J: TRBJ2-4
V: TRBV18
CDR3: CASSPKDRGLENIQYF
DNA: TGTGCCAGCTCACCGAAAGACAGGGGGCTGGAAAACATTCAGTACTTC

size: .
D: .
J: TRBJ2-3
V: TRBV2
CDR3: CASSYSFAKTDTQYF
DNA: TGTGCCAGCAGTTACTCGTTCGCGAAAACAGATACGCAGTATTTT

size: .
D: .
J: TRBJ2-2
V: TRBV27
CDR3: CASRENTGELFF
DNA: TGTGCCAGCAGGGAGAACACCGGGGAGCTGTTTTTT

size: .
D: .
J: TRBJ2-7
V: TRBV6-1
CDR3: CASSNVFEQYF
DNA: TGTGCCAGCAGTAACGTATTCGAGCAGTACTTC

size: .
D: TRBD1
J: TRBJ2-2
V: TRBV19
CDR3: CASSPSDRGGTGELFF
DNA: TGTGCCAGTAGTCCCTCGGACAGGGGGGGGACCGGGGAGCTGTTTTTT

size: .
D: .
J: TRBJ2-5
V: TRBV11-2
CDR3: CASRLNLWETQYF
DNA: TGTGCCAGCAGACTAAATCTGTGGGAGACCCAGTACTTC

size: .
D: .
J: TRBJ2-5
V: TRBV6-6
CDR3: CASLVGETQYF
DNA: TGTGCCAGCCTAGTGGGAGAGACCCAGTACTTC

size: .
D: TRBD2
J: TRBJ2-3
V: TRBV7-8
CDR3: CASSLARSGARSTDTQYF
DNA: TGTGCCAGCAGCTTAGCGCGGAGCGGGGCCCGTAGCACAGATACGCAGTATTTT

size: .
D: TRBD1
J: TRBJ1-2
V: TRBV5-1
CDR3: CASSAGTGGGGYTF
DNA: TGCGCCAGCAGCGCCGGGACAGGGGGCGGAGGCTACACCTTC

size: .
D: TRBD2
J: TRBJ2-1
V: TRBV11-2
CDR3: CASSLWTSNEQFF
DNA: TGTGCCAGCAGCTTATGGACTAGCAATGAGCAGTTCTTC

size: once
D: TRBD2
J: TRBJ2-1
V: TRBV2
CDR3: CARDGLAGGGSYNEQFF
DNA: TGTGCGAGGGACGGACTAGCGGGAGGAGGGTCCTACAATGAGCAGTTCTTC

size: .
D: .
J: TRBJ2-1
V: TRBV9
CDR3: CASSPLRRGAYEQFF
DNA: TGTGCCAGCAGCCCCCTTCGGAGGGGTGCTTATGAGCAGTTCTTC

size: .
D: TRBD1
J: TRBJ1-2
V: TRBV6-5
CDR3: CASSSYRDRVNYGYTF
DNA: TGTGCCAGCAGTTCGTACCGGGACAGGGTTAACTATGGCTACACCTTC

size: .
D: .
J: TRBJ1-4
V: TRBV5-1
CDR3: CASSLAPPGANEKLFF
DNA: TGCGCCAGCAGCTTGGCCCCGCCGGGGGCGAATGAAAAACTGTTTTTT

size: .
D: TRBD2
J: TRBJ2-3
V: TRBV5-1
CDR3: CASSWTSDSDTQYF
DNA: TGCGCCAGCAGCTGGACTAGCGATTCAGATACGCAGTATTTT

size: .
D: TRBD2
J: TRBJ2-3
V: TRBV11-2
CDR3: CASSFDGRAGDTQYF
DNA: TGTGCCAGCAGCTTCGACGGGAGGGCCGGAGATACGCAGTATTTT

size: .
D: .
J: TRBJ2-7
V: TRBV5-8
CDR3: CASSLGRASYEQYF
DNA: TGTGCCAGCAGCTTGGGAAGGGCCTCCTACGAGCAGTACTTC

size: .
D: .
J: TRBJ1-3
V: TRBV10-3
CDR3: CAIGRRDSGNTIYF
DNA: TGTGCCATCGGCCGGAGGGACTCTGGAAACACCATATATTTT

size: .
D: TRBD2
J: TRBJ2-1
V: TRBV29-1
CDR3: CSVRTSGYNEQFF
DNA: TGCAGCGTTCGGACTAGCGGTTACAATGAGCAGTTCTTC

size: .
D: TRBD2
J: TRBJ2-1
V: TRBV6-4
CDR3: CASSDGAGGSNEQFF
DNA: TGTGCCAGCAGTGACGGGGCGGGAGGTTCGAATGAGCAGTTCTTC

size: .
D: TRBD1
J: TRBJ1-6
V: TRBV19
CDR3: CASSIQGGSSPLHF
DNA: TGTGCCAGTAGTATTCAGGGGGGTAGTTCACCCCTCCACTTT

size: .
D: TRBD1
J: TRBJ2-7
V: TRBV27
CDR3: CASSSPWGQGYEQYF
DNA: TGTGCCAGCAGTTCCCCCTGGGGACAGGGCTACGAGCAGTACTTC

size: .
D: .
J: TRBJ2-7
V: TRBV6-1
CDR3: CASSEGLARAYEQYF
DNA: TGTGCCAGCAGTGAAGGGCTAGCGAGGGCCTACGAGCAGTACTTC

size: .
D: TRBD2
J: TRBJ2-1
V: TRBV28
CDR3: CASSSRLAGYNEQFF
DNA: TGTGCCAGCAGTTCCAGACTAGCGGGGTACAATGAGCAGTTCTTC

size: few
D: TRBD2
J: TRBJ2-3
V: TRBV5-4
CDR3: CASSSTTSGRPDTQYF
DNA: TGTGCCAGCAGCTCAACGACTAGCGGGAGGCCAGATACGCAGTATTTT

size: .
D: .
J: TRBJ1-5
V: TRBV7-8
CDR3: CASSLGQSFRQPQHF
DNA: TGTGCCAGCAGCTTAGGGCAGAGCTTCCGTCAGCCCCAGCATTTT

size: once
D: .
J: TRBJ2-1
V: TRBV28
CDR3: CAISSGYNEQFF
DNA: TGTGCCATCTCCAGCGGCTACAATGAGCAGTTCTTC

size: .
D: TRBD2
J: TRBJ2-5
V: TRBV27
CDR3: CASSLSRLAGVETQYF
DNA: TGTGCCAGCAGTTTATCGAGGCTAGCGGGAGTGGAGACCCAGTACTTC

size: .
D: .
J: TRBJ1-2
V: TRBV29-1
CDR3: CSVAESIWYTF
DNA: TGCAGCGTTGCTGAATCGATCTGGTACACCTTC

size: few
D: .
J: TRBJ1-2
V: TRBV7-2
CDR3: CASSSRDATNYGYTF
DNA: TGTGCCAGCAGCTCCAGGGACGCCACTAACTATGGCTACACCTTC

size: .
D: .
J: TRBJ1-1
V: TRBV29-1
CDR3: CSVRAGNTEAFF
DNA: TGCAGCGTTAGGGCAGGGAACACTGAAGCTTTCTTT

size: few
D: TRBD2
J: TRBJ2-3
V: TRBV30
CDR3: CAWKGAGGTDTQYF
DNA: TGTGCCTGGAAAGGAGCGGGAGGAACAGATACGCAGTATTTT

size: .
D: .
J: TRBJ2-2
V: TRBV7-6
CDR3: CASSSRLIGPGGELFF
DNA: TGTGCCAGCAGCTCCCGTCTTATCGGCCCAGGCGGGGAGCTGTTTTTT

size: .
D: TRBD1
J: TRBJ1-4
V: TRBV5-4
CDR3: CASSLQGAANEKLFF
DNA: TGTGCCAGCAGCTTGCAGGGGGCGGCTAATGAAAAACTGTTTTTT

size: .
D: .
J: TRBJ1-5
V: TRBV27
CDR3: CASSSSGGNQPQHF
DNA: TGTGCCAGCAGTTCGTCGGGGGGGAATCAGCCCCAGCATTTT

size: few
D: .
J: TRBJ2-1
V: TRBV5-1
CDR3: CASSSNGYNEQFF
DNA: TGCGCCAGCAGCTCCAACGGCTACAATGAGCAGTTCTTC

size: .
D: TRBD2
J: TRBJ2-7
V: TRBV30
CDR3: CAWTRTGGYEQYF
DNA: TGTGCCTGGACCCGCACGGGAGGTTACGAGCAGTACTTC

size: once
D: TRBD2
J: TRBJ2-5
V: TRBV29-1
CDR3: CSVGGWEGKTQYF
DNA: TGCAGCGTTGGGGGTTGGGAGGGGAAGACCCAGTACTTC

size: .
D: .
J: TRBJ2-7
V: TRBV6-1
CDR3: CASSEGSGPSSYEQYF
DNA: TGTGCCAGCAGTGAAGGATCAGGACCCTCCTCCTACGAGCAGTACTTC

size: .
D: .
J: TRBJ1-1
V: TRBV5-1
CDR3: CASRVQGNTEAFF
DNA: TGCGCCAGCAGAGTACAGGGGAACACTGAAGCTTTCTTT

size: .
D: .
J: TRBJ1-5
V: TRBV10-3
CDR3: CAISEFRGGNQPQHF
DNA: TGTGCCATCAGTGAGTTCCGGGGGGGCAATCAGCCCCAGCATTTT

size: .
D: .
J: TRBJ2-7
V: TRBV11-2
CDR3: CASSFDSDFYEQYF
DNA: TGTGCCAGCAGCTTTGACTCGGATTTCTACGAGCAGTACTTC

size: .
D: .
J: TRBJ2-5
V: TRBV11-2
CDR3: CASSSGESTAQETQYF
DNA: TGTGCCAGCAGCTCAGGTGAATCGACAGCCCAAGAGACCCAGTACTTC

size: few
D: .
J: TRBJ1-4
V: TRBV27
CDR3: CASSLSFRRAATGRRTNEKLFF
DNA: TGTGCCAGCAGTTTATCGTTTCGTCGCGCGGCTACAGGGAGGCGAACTAATGAAAAACTGTTTTTT

size: .
D: .
J: TRBJ1-5
V: TRBV27
CDR3: CASKGQAYQPQHF
DNA: TGTGCCAGCAAGGGACAAGCATATCAGCCCCAGCATTTT

size: .
D: TRBD2
J: TRBJ2-7
V: TRBV4-2
CDR3: CASSQDWVAGLAIYEQYF
DNA: TGTGCCAGCAGCCAAGATTGGGTTGCTGGACTAGCGATTTACGAGCAGTACTTC

size: .
D: .
J: TRBJ2-1
V: TRBV6-1
CDR3: CASRRVSYNEQFF
DNA: TGTGCCAGCAGGAGGGTGTCCTACAATGAGCAGTTCTTC

size: .
D: .
J: TRBJ1-6
V: TRBV5-1
CDR3: CASSLAAGENSPLHF
DNA: TGCGCCAGCAGCTTGGCAGCTGGAGAGAATTCACCCCTCCACTTT